Presented here are 24 T cell receptor beta chains from one specimen sequenced in a study of shared clonotypes between healthy human individuals. Some clones are missing from TCRdb's copy, which holds only in-frame ones; the method was immunoSEQ multiplex PCR. Of 950,000 to 1,200,000 clones listed, roughly 77% are singletons. The sequencing input was memory CD4+ T cells from PBMCs. Specified subset: CD45RA-negative fraction. Receptors were obtained from a man between 18 and 29 years old in good health. Some clones in this sample may be carry-over from other donors' samples.

The chain recombines TRBV28 with TRBJ1-5; D remains unclear. Trimming took off 5 bases at V and 1 base at J, with 12 bases between the two ends. The CDR3 consists of 15 residues. The germline V gene encodes CDR1 MDHEN and CDR2 SYDVKM. CDR3 coding DNA: TGTGCCAGCAGTCCATGGCCTGAAAGCAATCAGCCCCAGCATTTT. It encodes CASSPWPESNQPQHF.

The chain combines TRBV14 with TRBJ1-4; D unresolved. Looked up from germline, CDR1 is SGHDN and CDR2 is FVKESK. Trimming removed 2 bases at V and 0 bases at J, with 7 bases between. This CDR3 has 15 amino acids. The CDR3 spells CASSQPTPTNEKLFF. CDR3 DNA: TGTGCCAGCAGCCAACCAACACCAACTAATGAAAAACTGTTTTTT.

The genes are TRBV28 and TRBJ2-5, with 8 bases aligning to TRBD2. The V and J ends lost 2 bases and 3 bases, in that order; junction bases with no gene match: 8. The germline V gene has CDR1 MDHEN and CDR2 SYDVKM. The CDR3 spans 16 residues. The CDR3 DNA sequence: TGTGCCAGCAGTTTAGTACTAGCGGTTCAGAAAGAGACCCAGTACTTC. Its translation is CASSLVLAVQKETQYF.

The chain combines TRBV9 with TRBJ2-1, with 8 bases that match TRBD2. The V and J ends lost 4 bases and 3 bases, in that order; junction bases with no gene match: 9. This CDR3 is built from 16 residues. Germline loops: CDR1 SGDLS, CDR2 YYNGEE. The CDR3 region is CASSSSAGLGYNEQFF. CDR3 in DNA: TGTGCCAGCAGCTCGTCCGCGGGACTAGGCTACAATGAGCAGTTCTTC.

The chain joins TRBV15 to TRBJ2-5; possible D gene TRBD2, 5 bases. The V gene lost 0 bases and the J gene lost 0 bases, with 11 bases spanning the gap. This CDR3 spans 16 amino acids. In germline, CDR1 is LNHNV, CDR2 YYDKDF (reference sequence). CDR3 region: CATSRDPAANQETQYF. Written as DNA, the CDR3 is TGTGCCACCAGCAGAGATCCAGCGGCGAACCAAGAGACCCAGTACTTC.

The V and J genes are TRBV5-1 and TRBJ2-1; TRBD1 might be the D (5 bases). Germline-derived CDR1 and CDR2 are SGHRS and YFSETQ. Trimming removed 4 bases from V and 0 bases from J, with 11 bases in between. The CDR3 loop spans 15 amino acids. CDR3 sequence: CASSPRQSSYNEQFF. CDR3 DNA sequence: TGCGCCAGCAGCCCCAGACAGAGCTCCTACAATGAGCAGTTCTTC.

V and J are TRBV5-4 and TRBJ1-4; D unresolved. Germline assignment: CDR1 SGHNT and CDR2 YYREEE (reference sequence). Trimming removed 1 base at V and 7 bases at J, with 14 bases between. The CDR3 sequence is 15 residues long. This CDR3 reads CASSLFGGIGEKLFF. CDR3 nucleotide sequence: TGTGCCAGCAGCTTGTTCGGAGGGATAGGTGAAAAACTGTTTTTT.

The count of this clone is one. The CDR3 sequence is CASSKVAGMNTEAFF. CDR3 DNA: TGCGCCAGCAGCAAGGTGGCCGGAATGAACACTGAAGCTTTCTTT. V usage is TRBV5-1 and J usage is TRBJ1-1, with D unresolved. The V gene's germline CDR1 is SGHRS and CDR2 YFSETQ. V was trimmed by 4 bases and J by 0 bases, leaving 13 bases between them. The CDR3 contains 15 residues.

The chain uses TRBV7-9 and TRBJ1-1; 8 nucleotides match TRBD1. The germline gives CDR1 SEHNR, CDR2 FQNEAQ (reference sequence). CDR3 length: 14 residues. J gave up 4 bases and V 5 bases, and 6 bases lay outside the gene matches. This CDR3 is CASSTTGVFTEAFF. The CDR3 DNA sequence: TGTGCCAGCAGCACGACAGGGGTTTTCACTGAAGCTTTCTTT.

The chain recombines TRBV5-6 with TRBJ2-7; possible D gene TRBD2, 8 bases. The V end lost 4 bases, the J end lost 6 bases, and 14 bases lay between the germline ends. This CDR3 comprises 13 residues. Germline values: CDR1 SGHDT, CDR2 YYEEEE. This CDR3 reads CASSPGGGTEQYF. CDR3 DNA sequence: TGTGCCAGCAGCCCGGGAGGGGGCACCGAGCAGTACTTC.

This chain links TRBV7-9 with TRBJ2-7, with 10 bases identical to TRBD1. Germline lookup yields CDR1 SEHNR and CDR2 FQNEAQ (reference sequence). The trim removed 4 bases at V and 5 bases at J, leaving 2 bases unmatched. The CDR3 sequence is 13 residues long. The CDR3 DNA follows: TGTGCCAGCAGCTGGACAGGGGGACACGAGCAGTACTTC. Encoded protein: CASSWTGGHEQYF.

The genes are TRBV2 and TRBJ2-1; D may be TRBD2 (6 bases). From germline, CDR1 is SNHLY and CDR2 FYNNEI. CDR3 length: 17 residues. The ends were cut back, 6 bases at V and 5 bases at J, with 23 bases in the middle. The CDR3 protein is CASRFQTLGGIHNEQFF. The CDR3, as DNA: TGTGCCAGCAGGTTTCAGACTTTGGGCGGGATTCACAATGAGCAGTTCTTC.

V gene TRBV12-5 combines with J gene TRBJ2-2, with 10 positions matching TRBD2. V shed 1 base, J shed 2 bases, and the junction held 1 base outside the gene matches. Germline V gives CDR1 LGHNT, CDR2 FRNRAP. The CDR3 is made up of 16 amino acids. Here the CDR3 reads CASGLGTSGNTGELFF. The CDR3 region has the DNA TGTGCTAGTGGTTTGGGGACTAGCGGAAACACCGGGGAGCTGTTTTTT.

The chain combines TRBV30 with TRBJ2-3; D gene uncertain. Germline-derived CDR1 and CDR2 are GTSNPN and SVGIG (reference sequence). Between the trimmed V and J ends, which lost 8 bases and 2 bases, there was a span of 11 bases. This CDR3 is built from 12 residues. The CDR3 DNA is TGTGCCAGCTCCCCCCCCACAGATACGCAGTATTTT. Its protein product is CASSPPTDTQYF. Based on the CDR3 plus reference TRBV30 and TRBJ2-3, the full variable domain is SQTIHQWPATLVQPVGSPLSLECTVEGTSNPNLYWYRQAAGRGLQLLFYSVGIGQISSEVPQNLSASRPQDRQFILSSKKLLLSDSGFYLCASSPPTDTQYFGPGTRLTVL.

The rearrangement joins TRBV7-8 to TRBJ2-6; no firm D call. Looked up from germline, CDR1 is SGHVS and CDR2 is FQNEAQ. The V end lost 5 bases, the J end lost 0 bases, and 11 bases lay between the germline ends. There are 16 residues in the CDR3. The CDR3 nucleotides are TGTGCCAGCAGCCCCACTGGGTACTCTGGGGCCAACGTCCTGACTTTC. Its translation is CASSPTGYSGANVLTF. Drawing the rest from reference TRBV7-8 and TRBJ2-6, the complete variable domain is GAGVSQSPRYKVAKRGQDVALRCDPISGHVSLFWYQQALGQGPEFLTYFQNEAQLDKSGLPSDRFFAERPEGSVSTLKIQRTQQEDSAVYLCASSPTGYSGANVLTFGAGSRLTVL.

The genes are TRBV7-2 and TRBJ1-6; D is ambiguous. The ends were cut back, 3 bases at V and 7 bases at J, with 1 base in the middle. CDR1 is SGHTA and CDR2 is FQGNSA in the germline V gene. This CDR3 comprises 11 residues. The DNA for the CDR3 is TGTGCCAGCAGCTTGAATTCACCCCTCCACTTT. Translated, it gives CASSLNSPLHF.

The J gene is TRBJ1-5, the V gene TRBV4-1; a weak D match, TRBD1 (6 bases). Germline V lookup: CDR1 MGHRA, CDR2 YSYEKL. This CDR3 has 16 amino acids. V was cut by 1 base and J by 9 bases, with 19 bases left in between. CDR3 sequence reads: CASSQGTGRFRGPQHF. CDR3 nucleotides: TGCGCCAGCAGCCAAGGTACAGGGCGGTTCCGGGGGCCCCAGCATTTT.

J is TRBJ2-2 and V is TRBV5-1, with 7 bases aligning to TRBD2. The germline V gene encodes CDR1 SGHRS and CDR2 YFSETQ. The junction had 9 bases not matched to a gene; V was cut back by 7 bases and J by 3 bases. CDR3 length: 15 residues. The CDR3 DNA reads as TGCGCCAGCGACCCTGGCGGGAGCTACACCGGGGAGCTGTTTTTT. Protein: CASDPGGSYTGELFF.

The chain uses TRBV27 and TRBJ1-6; D is possibly TRBD1 (5 bases). Looked up from germline, CDR1 is MNHEY and CDR2 is SMNVEV (reference sequence). CDR3 length: 14 residues. V was cut by 6 bases and J by 8 bases, with 14 bases left in between. CDR3 sequence reads: CASRWTQFDSPLHF. The CDR3 coding sequence is TGTGCCAGCAGGTGGACACAGTTCGATTCACCCCTCCACTTT.

The chain recombines TRBV4-2 with TRBJ1-3; tentative D call: TRBD1 (6 bases). The CDR3 loop spans 16 amino acids. V was pared by 4 bases and J by 4 bases, with 17 bases between. The germline gives CDR1 LGHNA, CDR2 YNFKEQ. CDR3 DNA sequence: TGTGCCAGCAGCCTGGGACGGGGGCCGTCGGGAAACACCATATATTTT. Protein sequence: CASSLGRGPSGNTIYF.

The rearrangement uses TRBV5-1 and TRBJ1-4; no reliable D call. This CDR3 is 15 amino acids long. V dropped 4 bases and J dropped 8 bases, with 18 bases sitting between them. The germline V gene has CDR1 SGHRS and CDR2 YFSETQ. This CDR3 is CASSTYDGDGEKLFF. The CDR3 coding sequence is TGCGCCAGCAGCACCTACGACGGTGATGGGGAAAAACTGTTTTTT.

This clone was observed a single time. The gene calls are TRBV7-9 and TRBJ1-1; tentatively, D is TRBD1 (5 bases). Trimming removed 5 bases from V and 3 bases from J, with 16 bases in between. The CDR3 extends over 15 amino acids. In germline, CDR1 is SEHNR, CDR2 FQNEAQ (reference sequence). In DNA, the CDR3 is TGTGCCAGCAGCGGCCGCTCGGGACGGCACACTGAAGCTTTCTTT. Its protein is CASSGRSGRHTEAFF.

The rearrangement links TRBV28 to TRBJ1-2; TRBD1 matches 9 bases. Germline-derived CDR1 and CDR2 are MDHEN and SYDVKM. The CDR3 is 16 amino acids. V lost 5 bases to trimming and J lost 4 bases; unmatched junction nucleotides: 11. CDR3 protein: CASSTGGTGRSYGYTF. The CDR3 nucleotides are TGTGCCAGCAGTACTGGGGGGACAGGGAGAAGCTATGGCTACACCTTC.

This chain links TRBV5-1 with TRBJ2-1, with D perhaps TRBD1 (5 bases). Germline V gene sequence: CDR1 SGHRS, CDR2 YFSETQ. This CDR3 contains 15 residues. With 4 bases removed from V and 7 bases from J, the gap between germline ends came to 18 bases. CDR3 amino acids: CASSLAVRAWNEQFF. The CDR3 nucleotides are TGCGCCAGCAGCCTGGCGGTCAGGGCGTGGAATGAGCAGTTCTTC.